Below are 28 T cell receptor beta chains sequenced from a single sample in a study of blood T cells in healthy people across ages. A J-beta primer mix and a sample-barcoded 5' primer were used in a second PCR of roughly 6 to 12 cycles. MiXCR was run by TCRdb on the 5' RACE reads, yielding one entry per CDR3 protein. The table lists roughly 1.9 million distinct CDR3 sequences, about 39% of them singletons. Sample: blood. The receptors originated from a human donor in good health.

J is TRBJ1-2 and V is TRBV7-2, with D maybe TRBD1 (5 bases). V was pared by 1 base and J by 4 bases, with 16 bases between. The CDR3 contains 16 residues. CDR1 and CDR2 (germline): SGHTA, FQGNSA. As DNA, the CDR3 is TGTGCCAGCAGCTTAGGAGGTAGCAGGGATTTCTATGGCTACACCTTC. It is translated as CASSLGGSRDFYGYTF.

The chain carries TRBV3-1 and TRBJ2-7, with 7 bases lining up with TRBD2. CDR3 length equals 15 residues. Germline CDR1 reads LGHDT; CDR2 reads YNNKEL (reference sequence). Trimming took 4 bases from V and 3 from J; bases not matched to a gene: 9. Here the CDR3 DNA reads TGTGCCAGCAGCCTACCATCTCGGGGGGTCTACGAGCAGTACTTC. Its translation: CASSLPSRGVYEQYF.

The chain couples TRBV7-2 to TRBJ2-7; D remains unclear. Trimming left V 1 base short and J 0 bases short, with 7 bases between. This CDR3 is 14 amino acids long. Germline-derived CDR1 and CDR2 are SGHTA and FQGNSA. CDR3 protein: CASSLGFSSYEQYF. CDR3 nucleotide sequence: TGTGCCAGCAGCTTAGGCTTCAGCTCCTACGAGCAGTACTTC.

This clonotype was seen a few times. The V and J genes are TRBV4-2 and TRBJ2-1; 11 bases are shared with TRBD1. V shed 0 bases, J shed 6 bases, and the junction held 4 bases outside the gene matches. CDR1 is LGHNA and CDR2 is YNFKEQ in the germline V gene. This CDR3 is 16 amino acids long. CDR3 in amino acids: CASSQEIGTGGNEQFF. CDR3 DNA: TGTGCCAGCAGCCAAGAGATTGGGACAGGGGGCAATGAGCAGTTCTTC.

This rearrangement joins TRBV18 to TRBJ2-3; 8 bases match TRBD2. V shed 2 bases and J 3 bases; nucleotides not matched to a gene: 4. The length of the CDR3 is 15 residues. Germline V gene data show CDR1 as KGHSH and CDR2 as LQKENI. For the CDR3, the DNA is TGTGCCAGCTCACCATTAGCGGGAAATACAGATACGCAGTATTTT. Residues: CASSPLAGNTDTQYF.

This clonotype has just a few counts. The CDR3 sequence: CASSFAGGLETQYF. DNA of the CDR3: TGCGCCAGCAGCTTCGCCGGGGGGCTAGAGACCCAGTACTTC. J is TRBJ2-5 and V is TRBV5-1; D may be TRBD2 (7 bases). The V end was cut by 2 bases, the J end by 4 bases, with 12 bases between. The CDR3 consists of 14 residues. The germline V gene encodes CDR1 SGHRS and CDR2 YFSETQ.

The chain carries TRBV4-2 and TRBJ1-1; TRBD1 might be the D (5 bases). Germline assignment: CDR1 LGHNA and CDR2 YNFKEQ. V lost 1 base, J lost 5 bases, and 14 bases lay in between. The CDR3 consists of 15 residues. The CDR3 spells CASSQVGQGRTEAFF. Written as DNA, the CDR3 is TGTGCCAGCAGCCAAGTTGGCCAGGGAAGAACTGAAGCTTTCTTT.

The chain links TRBV28 to TRBJ2-7; no firm D call. The CDR3 has 13 residues. The germline gives CDR1 MDHEN, CDR2 SYDVKM. Trimming removed 2 bases from V and 5 bases from J, with 10 bases in between. DNA for the CDR3: TGTGCCAGCAGTTTACCAGAACCTAACGAGCAGTACTTC. This encodes CASSLPEPNEQYF.

This clonotype was observed a handful of times. The rearrangement joins TRBV20-1 to TRBJ1-2; D is unclear. Germline values: CDR1 DFQATT, CDR2 SNEGSKA (reference sequence). The CDR3 has 13 residues. The ends were cut back, 4 bases at V and 0 bases at J, with 9 bases in the middle. The CDR3 DNA sequence: TGCAGTGCTACCGACTCAGCTAACTATGGCTACACCTTC. This gives the protein CSATDSANYGYTF.

This clonotype appeared a single time. The chain joins TRBV7-3 to TRBJ2-3; 10 nucleotides match TRBD2. Germline assignment: CDR1 SGHTA and CDR2 FQGTGA. The CDR3 has 17 amino acids. The ends lost 6 bases at V and 2 bases at J; junction bases unmatched: 11. Written as DNA, the CDR3 is TGTGCCAGCAGTCCCCCCCGGCTAGCGGGGGTCACAGATACGCAGTATTTT. Protein product: CASSPPRLAGVTDTQYF.

This clonotype was seen once. The V call is TRBV7-9, the J call TRBJ1-2; no firm D call. V was trimmed by 2 bases and J by 4 bases, leaving 14 bases between them. Germline assignment: CDR1 SEHNR and CDR2 FQNEAQ (reference sequence). This CDR3 region has 15 residues. CDR3 nucleotides: TGTGCCAGCAGCTTACTAATGCCCGGGAGCTATGGCTACACCTTC. Its translation: CASSLLMPGSYGYTF.

The chain uses TRBV12-3 or TRBV12-4 and TRBJ2-3; TRBD2 agrees at 7 bases. This CDR3 is 18 amino acids long. The J segment lost 4 bases and the V segment lost 2 bases, leaving 15 bases of the junction unmatched. The CDR3 here is CASSLKWEGGVRADTQYF. The DNA of the CDR3 is TGTGCCAGCAGTTTAAAATGGGAGGGCGGGGTGCGCGCAGATACGCAGTATTTT.

The genes are TRBV7-9 and TRBJ2-1; 11 bases agree with TRBD2. V dropped 6 bases and J dropped 5; count of bases not matched to a gene: 18. Per the germline V gene, CDR1 is SEHNR and CDR2 is FQNEAQ (reference sequence). CDR3 length: 19 residues. CDR3 region: CASSYLLAGGMFFNNEQFF. In DNA form, the CDR3 reads TGTGCCAGCAGTTACCTTCTAGCGGGGGGCATGTTCTTTAACAATGAGCAGTTCTTC.

In its sample, this clonotype was seen a few times. J is TRBJ2-5 and V is TRBV4-2, with 8 bases fitting TRBD2. The CDR3 is 18 amino acids. V dropped 0 bases and J dropped 5; count of bases not matched to a gene: 14. Germline V gives CDR1 LGHNA, CDR2 YNFKEQ. This CDR3 reads CASSQEGISGVKRETQYF. CDR3 nucleotides: TGTGCCAGCAGCCAAGAGGGGATTAGCGGGGTCAAACGGGAGACCCAGTACTTC.

This chain links TRBV30 with TRBJ2-7, with no clear D. This CDR3 contains 14 residues. From germline, CDR1 is GTSNPN and CDR2 SVGIG (reference sequence). Trimming removed 0 bases at V and 3 bases at J, with 12 bases between. The CDR3 loop reads CAWSVGLDFYEQYF. CDR3 coding DNA: TGTGCCTGGAGTGTAGGGCTTGATTTCTACGAGCAGTACTTC.

The chain joins TRBV29-1 to TRBJ1-2, with a possible D match to TRBD1 (5 bases). The CDR3 has 14 amino acids. CDR1 and CDR2 (germline): SQVTM, ANQGSEA. V was trimmed by 1 base and J by 4 bases, leaving 13 bases between them. In DNA form, the CDR3 reads TGCAGCGTTGAAGTAGGTCAGGGTCTCTATGGCTACACCTTC. This gives the protein CSVEVGQGLYGYTF. Using reference TRBV29-1 and TRBJ1-2 for the parts outside the CDR3, the full variable domain is SAVISQKPSRDICQRGTSLTIQCQVDSQVTMMFWYRQQPGQSLTLIATANQGSEATYESGFVIDKFPISRPNLTFSTLTVSNMSPEDSSIYLCSVEVGQGLYGYTFGSGTRLTVV.

The V call is TRBV27, the J call TRBJ2-7, with TRBD1 as a possible D gene (6 bases). This CDR3 is 14 amino acids long. Germline CDR1 MNHEY, CDR2 SMNVEV (reference sequence). V was trimmed by 5 bases and J by 2 bases, leaving 13 bases between them. The CDR3 DNA sequence: TGTGCCAGCAGTGTAACGGACAGAGCCTACGAGCAGTACTTC. Translating it yields CASSVTDRAYEQYF.

The chain employs TRBV28 and TRBJ1-2; D unresolved. Trimming took off 8 bases at V and 4 bases at J, with 8 bases between the two ends. CDR1 is MDHEN and CDR2 is SYDVKM in the germline V gene. The CDR3 spans 11 residues. This chain's CDR3 is CASESGYGYTF. In DNA, the CDR3 is TGTGCCAGCGAGTCGGGCTATGGCTACACCTTC.

There are a few counts of this clonotype. The chain joins TRBV9 to TRBJ2-1; 10 bases line up with TRBD1. The CDR3 is 17 amino acids. V dropped 0 bases and J dropped 4; count of bases not matched to a gene: 7. The germline V gene encodes CDR1 SGDLS and CDR2 YYNGEE. The CDR3 coding sequence is TGTGCCAGCAGCGTAGGACCAGGACAGGGGGAATACAATGAGCAGTTCTTC. It is translated as CASSVGPGQGEYNEQFF.

This clonotype has a single count. The chain joins TRBV10-3 to TRBJ2-7; D could derive from TRBD1 or TRBD2 (5 bases each). Trimming stripped 2 bases from V and 0 bases from J, with 14 bases between. The CDR3 length is 16 residues. Germline V lookup: CDR1 ENHRY, CDR2 SYGVKD. CDR3 in amino acids: CAISEPLSGSSYEQYF. The CDR3 DNA reads as TGTGCCATCAGTGAGCCCCTTTCAGGGAGCTCCTACGAGCAGTACTTC.

The rearrangement joins TRBV3-1 to TRBJ1-2, with a possible D match to TRBD1 (5 bases). The CDR3 is made up of 14 amino acids. Germline assignment: CDR1 LGHDT and CDR2 YNNKEL (reference sequence). V lost 4 bases and J 7 bases, leaving 16 bases between the germline ends. The CDR3 reads CASSPAPGPTGYTF. The CDR3 nucleotides read TGTGCCAGCAGCCCCGCTCCGGGACCCACTGGCTACACCTTC.

This clonotype was detected a few times. This rearrangement joins TRBV12-3 or TRBV12-4 to TRBJ2-1, with D perhaps TRBD1 or TRBD2 (5 bases each). V was shortened by 6 bases and J by 12 bases, with 21 bases between the two germline ends. There are 14 residues in the CDR3. The CDR3 coding sequence is TGTGCCAGCAGCCGCTGGGACCGAACTCTCTGGCAGTTCTTC. Amino acids: CASSRWDRTLWQFF.

The CDR3 DNA reads TGTGCCACCAGTGAAACCAGGGGTGGGCACGAAAACTATGGCTACACCTTC. Residues: CATSETRGGHENYGYTF. V gene TRBV24-1 combines with J gene TRBJ1-2; perhaps TRBD1 as D (6 bases). Germline V gives CDR1 KGHDR, CDR2 SFDVKD. This CDR3 has 17 residues. The V and J ends lost 4 bases and 2 bases respectively, with 19 bases between them.

The chain employs TRBV10-3 and TRBJ2-7; 9 bases line up with TRBD1. The CDR3 is 15 residues long. Per germline, CDR1 ENHRY and CDR2 SYGVKD. J was trimmed by 4 bases and V by 0 bases; bases with no gene match: 4. In DNA form, the CDR3 reads TGTGCCATCAGTGAGTCGACAGGGGGGAAATACGAGCAGTACTTC. Translating it yields CAISESTGGKYEQYF.

The genes are TRBV7-6 and TRBJ1-1; D is possibly TRBD1 (6 bases). In germline, CDR1 is SGHVS, CDR2 FNYEAQ. V was clipped by 5 bases and J by 1 base, with 14 bases between them. The CDR3 is made up of 15 amino acids. DNA for the CDR3: TGTGCCAGCAGCATAAACAGGGCACAGAACACTGAAGCTTTCTTT. Its translation: CASSINRAQNTEAFF.

This chain links TRBV5-1 with TRBJ1-3, with a weak D call TRBD1 (5 bases). Deletions cut 0 bases from V and 4 bases from J, with 8 bases between. Per germline, CDR1 SGHRS and CDR2 YFSETQ. The CDR3 has 14 residues. The CDR3 reads CASSLVGQGNTIYF. CDR3 DNA: TGCGCCAGCAGCTTGGTTGGACAAGGAAACACCATATATTTT.

The genes are TRBV7-8 and TRBJ2-1; no definite D call. The V gene's germline CDR1 is SGHVS and CDR2 FQNEAQ. V lost 8 bases and J lost 8, with 10 bases in between. This CDR3 contains 11 residues. As DNA, the CDR3 is TGTGCCAGCGGTCGGCTCGATGAGCAGTTCTTC. Protein sequence: CASGRLDEQFF.

The table lists this clonotype with many counts. The genes are TRBV12-3 or TRBV12-4 and TRBJ1-5; 8 bases align to TRBD1. With 5 bases clipped from V and 4 bases from J, the junction kept 4 bases outside the gene matches. There are 14 residues in the CDR3. The CDR3 DNA reads as TGTGCCAGCAGTCAACAGGGGGGGAATCAGCCCCAGCATTTT. Amino acids: CASSQQGGNQPQHF.